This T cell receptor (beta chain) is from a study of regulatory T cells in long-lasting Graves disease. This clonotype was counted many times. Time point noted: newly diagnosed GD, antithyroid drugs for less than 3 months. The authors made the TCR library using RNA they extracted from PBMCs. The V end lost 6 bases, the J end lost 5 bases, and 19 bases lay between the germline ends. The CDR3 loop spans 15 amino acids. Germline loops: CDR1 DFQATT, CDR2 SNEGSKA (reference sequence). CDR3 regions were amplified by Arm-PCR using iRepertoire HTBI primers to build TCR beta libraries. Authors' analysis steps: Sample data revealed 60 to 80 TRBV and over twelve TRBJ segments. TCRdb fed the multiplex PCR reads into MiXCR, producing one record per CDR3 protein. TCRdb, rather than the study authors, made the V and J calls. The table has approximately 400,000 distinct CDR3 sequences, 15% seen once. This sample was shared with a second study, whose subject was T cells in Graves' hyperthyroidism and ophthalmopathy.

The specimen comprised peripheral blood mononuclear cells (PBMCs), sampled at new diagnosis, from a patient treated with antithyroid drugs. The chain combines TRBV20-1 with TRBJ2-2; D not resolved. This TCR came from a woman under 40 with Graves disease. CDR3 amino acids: CSASLARHRTGELFF. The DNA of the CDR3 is TGCAGTGCCTCGTTGGCCCGACATAGGACCGGGGAGCTGTTTTTT.